Following are 31 T cell receptor beta chains from one sample sequenced in a study of CD8 T cells in Susac syndrome. The authors reverse transcribed about 0.5 to 1 ug RNA with random hexamers. TCRdb re-called the immunoSEQ multiplex PCR reads through MiXCR, storing one row per CDR3 protein. The data show over 300,000 distinct CDR3 sequences, with 92% seen just once and roughly 0.059% held by the top ten. Material for sequencing was CD4+ T cells from PBMCs. These receptors were collected from a human donor with multiple sclerosis.

The rearrangement links TRBV10-3 to TRBJ2-7, with 9 bases matching TRBD1. The germline CDR1 and CDR2 sequences are ENHRY and SYGVKD. This CDR3 contains 15 residues. V lost 3 bases, J lost 4 bases, and 7 bases stayed unmatched. CDR3 nucleotide sequence: TGTGCCATCAGTGACCAGGGGACAGGGAGGTACGAGCAGTACTTC. It encodes CAISDQGTGRYEQYF.

This clonotype was observed a single time. The genes are TRBV18 and TRBJ1-3; maybe TRBD1 (5 bases). The V gene lost 3 bases and the J gene lost 3 bases, with 12 bases spanning the gap. This CDR3 has 15 residues. In germline, CDR1 is KGHSH, CDR2 LQKENI. CDR3 coding DNA: TGTGCCAGCTCACCGGGCAGGGATTTTGGAAACACCATATATTTT. Translated, it gives CASSPGRDFGNTIYF.

The CDR3 loop is CASRRPGLDSPLHF. CDR3 in DNA: TGTGCCAGCAGGAGGCCGGGGCTCGATTCACCCCTCCACTTT. V gene TRBV2 combines with J gene TRBJ1-6, with D possibly being TRBD1 (5 bases). With 6 bases removed from V and 8 bases from J, the gap between germline ends came to 14 bases. The CDR3 covers 14 residues. CDR1 is SNHLY, CDR2 FYNNEI, per germline.

This clonotype was seen more than once but under ten times. The gene calls are TRBV7-9 and TRBJ2-5, with 11 positions matching TRBD2. V shed 2 bases and J 0 bases; nucleotides not matched to a gene: 2. This CDR3 region has 16 residues. The germline V gene encodes CDR1 SEHNR and CDR2 FQNEAQ (reference sequence). DNA for the CDR3: TGTGCCAGCAGCTTATTAGCGGGGGGGTACCAAGAGACCCAGTACTTC. This translates into CASSLLAGGYQETQYF. Using reference TRBV7-9 and TRBJ2-5 for the parts outside the CDR3, the full variable domain is DTGVSQNPRHKITKRGQNVTFRCDPISEHNRLYWYRQTLGQGPEFLTYFQNEAQLEKSRLLSDRFSAERPKGSFSTLEIQRTEQGDSAMYLCASSLLAGGYQETQYFGPGTRLLVL.

This chain uses TRBV7-6 with TRBJ2-2, with D unresolved. Trimming cost V 4 bases and J 6 bases, with 12 bases left between them. This CDR3 contains 14 residues. CDR1 is SGHVS, CDR2 FNYEAQ, per germline. CDR3 region: CASSSGLQAGELFF. In nucleotides, the CDR3 is TGTGCCAGCAGCTCCGGGCTTCAAGCCGGGGAGCTGTTTTTT.

This chain links TRBV20-1 with TRBJ1-2; D unresolved. The CDR3 contains 13 residues. Germline CDR1 reads DFQATT; CDR2 reads SNEGSKA (reference sequence). The germline V and J ends were trimmed by 5 bases and 0 bases, with 10 bases remaining between them. The CDR3, as DNA: TGCAGTGCTCGAGCCGGGACTAACTATGGCTACACCTTC. It codes for CSARAGTNYGYTF.

The V gene is TRBV11-3, the J gene TRBJ2-3; no reliable D call. Germline lookup yields CDR1 SGHNT and CDR2 YENEEA. This CDR3 has 14 residues. The V end was cut by 1 base, the J end by 2 bases, with 7 bases between. The CDR3 DNA follows: TGTGCCAGCAGCTTAGGTGCTTTCACAGATACGCAGTATTTT. Residues: CASSLGAFTDTQYF.

The rearrangement links TRBV2 to TRBJ1-1, with TRBD1 matching over 9 bases. The CDR3 extends over 14 amino acids. CDR1 is SNHLY and CDR2 is FYNNEI in the germline V gene. V trimming: 6 bases; J trimming: 5 bases; junction bases outside the gene matches: 7. The CDR3 DNA is TGTGCCAGCAGCGTAGACAGGGGGACGACTGAAGCTTTCTTT. It yields the protein CASSVDRGTTEAFF.

The table lists this clonotype with a count of one. This chain joins TRBV7-2 and TRBJ1-3; no clear D gene. Germline V gene sequence: CDR1 SGHTA, CDR2 FQGNSA. Trimming shortened V by 11 bases and J by 0 bases, and 8 bases separated the two germline ends. The CDR3 sequence is 12 residues long. The CDR3 sequence is CAYVRSGNTIYF. Here the CDR3 DNA reads TGTGCCTACGTTCGCTCTGGAAACACCATATATTTT.

The chain links TRBV18 to TRBJ1-3; D is unresolved. V was trimmed by 3 bases and J by 0 bases, leaving 6 bases between them. In germline, CDR1 is KGHSH, CDR2 LQKENI. The CDR3 spans 14 residues. The chain's CDR3 is CASSPQLSGNTIYF. The CDR3 coding sequence is TGTGCCAGCTCACCGCAACTCTCTGGAAACACCATATATTTT.

V usage is TRBV7-3 and J usage is TRBJ2-2; the D call may be TRBD1 or TRBD2 (5 bases each). Trimming pared 4 bases from V and 3 bases from J, leaving 9 bases between. The CDR3 extends over 14 amino acids. From germline, CDR1 is SGHTA and CDR2 FQGTGA. The CDR3 region has the DNA TGTGCCAGCAGCTGGGACCGCTACACCGGGGAGCTGTTTTTT. As protein: CASSWDRYTGELFF.

This chain joins TRBV6-2 or TRBV6-3 and TRBJ2-1; D remains ambiguous. The CDR3 is made up of 12 amino acids. V lost 5 bases and J 6 bases, leaving 8 bases between the germline ends. Looked up from germline, CDR1 is MNHEY and CDR2 is SVGEGT. The CDR3 loop is CASSRYFNEQFF. The CDR3 DNA follows: TGTGCCAGCAGTCGATATTTCAATGAGCAGTTCTTC.

The chain recombines TRBV14 with TRBJ1-6; weak D call: TRBD1 (6 bases). The CDR3 length is 13 residues. From germline, CDR1 is SGHDN and CDR2 FVKESK. V was shortened by 5 bases and J by 9 bases, with 11 bases between the two germline ends. CDR3 bases: TGTGCCAGCAGCTCAACAGGGACTTCACCCCTCCACTTT. Encoded protein: CASSSTGTSPLHF.

V gene TRBV7-2 combines with J gene TRBJ1-3, with D possibly matching TRBD1 (5 bases). Germline V gene lookup returns CDR1 SGHTA and CDR2 FQGNSA. Trimming removed 1 base at V and 4 bases at J, with 11 bases between. CDR3 length: 15 amino acids. For the CDR3, the DNA is TGTGCCAGCAGCTTAGACAGAGGGGCAGGAAACACCATATATTTT. Translated: CASSLDRGAGNTIYF.

CDR3 in amino acids: CAWSVGMETQYF. DNA for the CDR3: TGTGCCTGGAGTGTAGGTATGGAGACCCAGTACTTC. The chain uses TRBV30 and TRBJ2-5; D call uncertain. This CDR3 contains 12 residues. The germline CDR1 and CDR2 sequences are GTSNPN and SVGIG (reference sequence). Trimming shortened V by 0 bases and J by 5 bases, and 7 bases separated the two germline ends.

The chain combines TRBV28 with TRBJ2-1, with TRBD2 matching 7 bases. This CDR3 spans 16 amino acids. J gave up 5 bases and V 5 bases, and 12 bases lay outside the gene matches. From germline, CDR1 is MDHEN and CDR2 SYDVKM. The CDR3 is CASSPLGSGKDNEQFF. The CDR3 region has the DNA TGTGCCAGCAGTCCCCTGGGAAGCGGGAAGGACAATGAGCAGTTCTTC. Combining the CDR3 with reference TRBV28 and TRBJ2-1 gives the whole variable domain DVKVTQSSRYLVKRTGEKVFLECVQDMDHENMFWYRQDPGLGLRLIYFSYDVKMKEKGDIPEGYSVSREKKERFSLILESASTNQTSMYLCASSPLGSGKDNEQFFGPGTRLTVL.

This clonotype appeared a few times. The chain is built from TRBV3-1 and TRBJ2-7, with 9 bases that match TRBD1. This CDR3 comprises 12 residues. The ends lost 3 bases at V and 9 bases at J; junction bases unmatched: 3. CDR1 LGHDT and CDR2 YNNKEL come from the germline V gene (reference sequence). The CDR3 region is CASSQGQGGQYF. CDR3 coding DNA: TGTGCCAGCAGCCAGGGACAGGGCGGGCAGTACTTC.

This chain links TRBV20-1 with TRBJ2-1; TRBD1 is a possible D gene (6 bases). V was pared by 5 bases and J by 4 bases, with 15 bases between. The CDR3 consists of 14 residues. Germline loops: CDR1 DFQATT, CDR2 SNEGSKA (reference sequence). The CDR3 bases are TGCAGTGCTTTCCGGGACACCACATACAATGAGCAGTTCTTC. Translated: CSAFRDTTYNEQFF.

The chain uses TRBV11-2 and TRBJ1-1; D may be TRBD1 (5 bases). This CDR3 has 13 amino acids. V lost 1 base to trimming and J lost 7 bases, with 10 bases between them. Per germline, CDR1 SGHAT and CDR2 FQNNGV. This CDR3 reads CASSLAGHLEAFF. CDR3 in DNA: TGTGCCAGCAGCTTAGCAGGACACCTTGAAGCTTTCTTT.

This clonotype was detected only a few times. The chain is built from TRBV5-1 and TRBJ2-2; D possibly corresponds to TRBD1 (5 bases). This CDR3 region has 13 residues. Germline CDR1 and CDR2: SGHRS and YFSETQ. V shed 4 bases and J shed 5 bases, with 9 bases lying between them. CDR3 loop: CASSRGETGELFF. DNA of the CDR3: TGCGCCAGCAGCAGGGGTGAGACCGGGGAGCTGTTTTTT.

This chain connects TRBV5-4 to TRBJ2-1; 7 bases align to TRBD2. The CDR3 has 15 residues. From germline, CDR1 is SGHNT and CDR2 YYREEE (reference sequence). J gave up 4 bases and V 2 bases, and 6 bases lay outside the gene matches. The CDR3 DNA sequence: TGTGCCAGCAGCTTACCCAGCGGGGTATACAATGAGCAGTTCTTC. Translating it yields CASSLPSGVYNEQFF.

This CDR3 is CASSQPTRQRDYNEQFF. CDR3 DNA: TGCGCCAGCAGCCAACCCACCCGACAGCGGGACTACAATGAGCAGTTCTTC. J is TRBJ2-1 and V is TRBV4-1; 7 nucleotides agree with TRBD2. Trimming removed 2 bases from V and 3 bases from J; junction bases left unmatched: 10. Germline V lookup: CDR1 MGHRA, CDR2 YSYEKL. This CDR3 spans 17 amino acids.

The chain links TRBV6-5 to TRBJ1-2, with 9 bases that match TRBD1. This CDR3 is built from 16 residues. The V and J ends lost 2 bases and 4 bases, in that order; junction bases with no gene match: 8. Germline V gives CDR1 MNHEY, CDR2 SVGAGI. CDR3 residues: CASSYSSPGQGYGYTF. The CDR3 DNA reads as TGTGCCAGCAGTTACAGTTCTCCGGGACAGGGCTATGGCTACACCTTC.

V is TRBV27 and J is TRBJ2-3; a weak D match, TRBD1 (6 bases). This CDR3 region has 12 residues. V was shortened by 5 bases and J by 9 bases, with 12 bases between the two germline ends. Germline lookup yields CDR1 MNHEY and CDR2 SMNVEV (reference sequence). This CDR3 reads CASSTGIRTQYF. The CDR3 region has the DNA TGTGCCAGCAGTACAGGGATACGGACGCAGTATTTT.

This sequence joins TRBV3-1 and TRBJ2-1; no clear D. With 6 bases removed from V and 3 bases from J, the gap between germline ends came to 15 bases. This CDR3 spans 15 amino acids. From germline, CDR1 is LGHDT and CDR2 YNNKEL (reference sequence). This chain's CDR3 is CASRDSRAFYNEQFF. The CDR3 region has the DNA TGTGCCAGCAGAGACTCAAGGGCCTTCTACAATGAGCAGTTCTTC.

J is TRBJ2-5 and V is TRBV20-1, with D perhaps TRBD1 (6 bases). The V gene lost 6 bases and the J gene lost 4 bases, with 27 bases spanning the gap. Per germline, CDR1 DFQATT and CDR2 SNEGSKA (reference sequence). The CDR3 has 17 residues. The CDR3 here is CSATRTGFVRSGETQYF. The CDR3 DNA is TGCAGTGCGACAAGAACAGGGTTTGTAAGGAGTGGAGAGACCCAGTACTTC.

The J gene is TRBJ2-1, the V gene TRBV20-1; the D gene could be TRBD1 or TRBD2 (5 bases each). The CDR3 consists of 15 residues. Between the trimmed V and J ends, which lost 5 bases and 8 bases, there was a span of 22 bases. Germline CDR1 and CDR2: DFQATT and SNEGSKA (reference sequence). CDR3 residues: CSASPEGPRGDEQFF. Here the CDR3 DNA reads TGCAGTGCTTCTCCTGAGGGACCCCGGGGCGATGAGCAGTTCTTC.

The J gene is TRBJ2-7, the V gene TRBV7-2; TRBD2 aligns across 10 bases. The CDR3 spans 16 residues. Germline V gene sequence: CDR1 SGHTA, CDR2 FQGNSA. V was pared by 5 bases and J by 2 bases, with 9 bases of the junction left unmatched. The CDR3 here is CASSALAGVGPYEQYF. CDR3 coding DNA: TGTGCCAGCAGCGCCCTAGCGGGAGTCGGCCCCTACGAGCAGTACTTC.

This chain links TRBV23-1 with TRBJ1-5, with D possibly matching TRBD1 (5 bases). TRBV23-1 is an open reading frame whose function is uncertain. Trimming removed 4 bases from V and 2 bases from J, with 21 bases in between. This CDR3 is 18 amino acids long. CDR3 DNA: TGCGCCAGCAGTCGGAACAGGTCAGGGCCGGTTGGCAATCAGCCCCAGCATTTT. This encodes CASSRNRSGPVGNQPQHF.

The rearrangement links TRBV4-3 to TRBJ1-1; D not certain. Trimming cost V 0 bases and J 2 bases, with 7 bases left between them. Germline-derived CDR1 and CDR2 are LGHNA and YSLEER. This CDR3 spans 14 amino acids. The CDR3 DNA sequence: TGCGCCAGCAGCCAAGATCAAGGAAACACTGAAGCTTTCTTT. It encodes CASSQDQGNTEAFF.

A few counts support this clonotype. V and J are TRBV7-2 and TRBJ2-3, with 10 bases that match TRBD2. Germline V gives CDR1 SGHTA, CDR2 FQGNSA. The CDR3 loop spans 14 amino acids. J was trimmed by 4 bases and V by 5 bases; bases with no gene match: 3. Written as DNA, the CDR3 is TGTGCCAGCAGCAGCGGGAGGGGGGCAGATACGCAGTATTTT. This sequence encodes CASSSGRGADTQYF. The whole variable domain, remainder taken from reference TRBV7-2 and TRBJ2-3, is GAGVSQSPSNKVTEKGKDVELRCDPISGHTALYWYRQSLGQGLEFLIYFQGNSAPDKSGLPSDRFSAERTGGSVSTLTIQRTQQEDSAVYLCASSSGRGADTQYFGPGTRLTVL.